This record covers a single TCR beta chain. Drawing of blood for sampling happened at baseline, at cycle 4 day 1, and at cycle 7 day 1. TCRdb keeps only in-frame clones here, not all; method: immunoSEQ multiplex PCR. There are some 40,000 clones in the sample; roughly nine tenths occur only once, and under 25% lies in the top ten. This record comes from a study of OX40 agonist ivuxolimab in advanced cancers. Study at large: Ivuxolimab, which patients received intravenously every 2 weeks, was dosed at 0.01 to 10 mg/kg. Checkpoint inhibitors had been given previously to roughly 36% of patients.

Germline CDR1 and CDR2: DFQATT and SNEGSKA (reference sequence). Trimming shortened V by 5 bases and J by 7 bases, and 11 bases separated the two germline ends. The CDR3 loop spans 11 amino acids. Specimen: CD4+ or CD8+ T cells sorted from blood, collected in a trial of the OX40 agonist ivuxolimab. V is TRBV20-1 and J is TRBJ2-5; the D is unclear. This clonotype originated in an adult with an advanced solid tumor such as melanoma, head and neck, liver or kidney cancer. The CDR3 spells CSARTGGTQYF. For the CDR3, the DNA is TGCAGTGCTCGAACGGGTGGGACCCAGTACTTC.